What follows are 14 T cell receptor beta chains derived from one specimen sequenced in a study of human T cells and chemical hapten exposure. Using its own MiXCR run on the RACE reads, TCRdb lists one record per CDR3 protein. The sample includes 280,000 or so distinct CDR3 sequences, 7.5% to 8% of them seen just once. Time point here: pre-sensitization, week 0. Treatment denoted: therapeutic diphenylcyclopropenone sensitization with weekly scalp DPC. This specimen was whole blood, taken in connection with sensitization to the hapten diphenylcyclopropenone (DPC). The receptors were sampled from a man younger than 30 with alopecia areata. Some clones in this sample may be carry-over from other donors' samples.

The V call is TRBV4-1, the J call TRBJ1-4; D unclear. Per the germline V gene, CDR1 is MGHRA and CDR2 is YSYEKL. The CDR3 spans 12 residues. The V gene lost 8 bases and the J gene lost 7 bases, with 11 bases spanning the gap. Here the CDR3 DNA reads TGCGCCAGCCGGGCTGTCGGTGAAAAACTGTTTTTT. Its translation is CASRAVGEKLFF.

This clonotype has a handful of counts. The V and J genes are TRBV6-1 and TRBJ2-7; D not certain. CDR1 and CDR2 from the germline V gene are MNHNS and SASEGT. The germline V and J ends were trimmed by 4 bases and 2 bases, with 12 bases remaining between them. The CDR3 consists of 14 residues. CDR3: CASSVLGPTYEQYV. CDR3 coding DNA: TGTGCCAGCAGTGTTCTCGGGCCCACCTACGAGCAGTACGTC.

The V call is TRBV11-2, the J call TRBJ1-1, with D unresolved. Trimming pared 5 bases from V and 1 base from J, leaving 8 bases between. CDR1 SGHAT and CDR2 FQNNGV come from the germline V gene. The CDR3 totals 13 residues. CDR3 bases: TGTGCCAGCAGCCCTGACTGGAACACTGAAGCTTTCTTT. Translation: CASSPDWNTEAFF.

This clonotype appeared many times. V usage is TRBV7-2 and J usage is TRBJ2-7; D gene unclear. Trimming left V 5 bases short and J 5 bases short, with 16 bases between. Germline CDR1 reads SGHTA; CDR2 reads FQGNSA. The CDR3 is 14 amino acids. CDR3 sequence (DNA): TGTGCCAGCAGCCCCCCTGGGGTTAGGGACGAGCAGTACTTC. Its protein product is CASSPPGVRDEQYF. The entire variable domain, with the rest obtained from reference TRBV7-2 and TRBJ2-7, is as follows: GAGVSQSPSNKVTEKGKDVELRCDPISGHTALYWYRQSLGQGLEFLIYFQGNSAPDKSGLPSDRFSAERTGGSVSTLTIQRTQQEDSAVYLCASSPPGVRDEQYFGPGTRLTVT.

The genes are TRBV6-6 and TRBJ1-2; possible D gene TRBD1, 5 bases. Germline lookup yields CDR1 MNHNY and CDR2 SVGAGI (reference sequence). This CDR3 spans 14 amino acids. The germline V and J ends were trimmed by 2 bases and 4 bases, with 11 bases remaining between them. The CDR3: CASSYGRVAYGYTF. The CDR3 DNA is TGTGCCAGCAGTTACGGCAGGGTGGCCTATGGCTACACCTTC.

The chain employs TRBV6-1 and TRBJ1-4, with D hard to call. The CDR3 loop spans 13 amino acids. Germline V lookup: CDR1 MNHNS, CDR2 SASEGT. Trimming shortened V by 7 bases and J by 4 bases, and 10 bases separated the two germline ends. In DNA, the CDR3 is TGTGCCAGCATTCGGTGGGGTAATGAAAAACTGTTTTTT. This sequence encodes CASIRWGNEKLFF.

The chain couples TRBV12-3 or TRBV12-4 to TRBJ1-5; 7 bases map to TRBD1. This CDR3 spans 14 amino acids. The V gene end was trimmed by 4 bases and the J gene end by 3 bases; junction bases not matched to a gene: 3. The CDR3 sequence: CASSYGQVNQPQHF. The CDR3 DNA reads TGTGCCAGCAGTTACGGACAGGTCAATCAGCCCCAGCATTTT.

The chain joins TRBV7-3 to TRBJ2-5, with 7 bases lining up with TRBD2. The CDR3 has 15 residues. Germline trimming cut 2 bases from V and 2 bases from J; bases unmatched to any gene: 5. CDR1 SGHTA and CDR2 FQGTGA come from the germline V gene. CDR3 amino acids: CASSLEASGQETQYF. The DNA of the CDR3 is TGTGCCAGCAGCTTAGAAGCTAGCGGACAAGAGACCCAGTACTTC.

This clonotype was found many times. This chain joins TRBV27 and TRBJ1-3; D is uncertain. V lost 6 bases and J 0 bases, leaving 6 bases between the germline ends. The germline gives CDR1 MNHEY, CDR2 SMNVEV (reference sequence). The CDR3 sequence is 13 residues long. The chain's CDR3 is CASRALSGNTIYF. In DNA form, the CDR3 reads TGTGCCAGCAGGGCGCTCTCTGGAAACACCATATATTTT.

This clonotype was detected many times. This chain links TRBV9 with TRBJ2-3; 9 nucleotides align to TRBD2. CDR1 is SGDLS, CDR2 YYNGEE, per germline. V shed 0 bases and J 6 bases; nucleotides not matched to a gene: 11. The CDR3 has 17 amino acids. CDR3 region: CASSVAPHTSGYDTQYF. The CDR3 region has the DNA TGTGCCAGCAGCGTAGCCCCTCACACTAGCGGGTATGATACGCAGTATTTT.

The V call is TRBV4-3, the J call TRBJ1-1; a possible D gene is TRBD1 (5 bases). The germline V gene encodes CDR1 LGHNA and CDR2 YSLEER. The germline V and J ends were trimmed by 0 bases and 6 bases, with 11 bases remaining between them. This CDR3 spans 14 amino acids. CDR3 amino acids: CASSQDGPGAEAFF. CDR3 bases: TGCGCCAGCAGCCAAGACGGGCCGGGGGCTGAAGCTTTCTTT.

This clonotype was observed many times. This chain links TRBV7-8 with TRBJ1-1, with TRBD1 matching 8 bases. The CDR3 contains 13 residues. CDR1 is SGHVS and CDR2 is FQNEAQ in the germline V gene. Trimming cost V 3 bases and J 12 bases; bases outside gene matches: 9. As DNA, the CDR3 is TGTGCCAGCAGCTTTCGGACAGGGAGGAAAACTTTCTTT. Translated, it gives CASSFRTGRKTFF.

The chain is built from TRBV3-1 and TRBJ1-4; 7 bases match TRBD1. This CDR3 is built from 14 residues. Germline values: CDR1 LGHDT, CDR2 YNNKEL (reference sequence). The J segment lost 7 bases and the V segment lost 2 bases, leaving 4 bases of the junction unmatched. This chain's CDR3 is CASSQQGGVEKLFF. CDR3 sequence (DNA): TGTGCCAGCAGCCAACAGGGGGGGGTTGAAAAACTGTTTTTT.

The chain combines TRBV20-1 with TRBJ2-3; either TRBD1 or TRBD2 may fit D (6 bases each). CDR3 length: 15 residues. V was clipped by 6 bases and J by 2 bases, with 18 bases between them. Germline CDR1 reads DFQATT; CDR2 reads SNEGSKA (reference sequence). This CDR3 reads CSAQQGLLSTDTQYF. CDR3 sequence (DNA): TGCAGTGCCCAACAGGGACTCCTTTCCACAGATACGCAGTATTTT.